Below, 29 T cell receptor beta chains from the same sample are listed, as sequenced in a study of somatic mutations in cytotoxic T cells in rheumatoid arthritis. Profiling relied on immunoSEQ multiplex PCR, and the TCRdb table lists in-frame clones only, not all of them. The data hold some 27,000 clones, with just under 75% observed a single time. The source material was CD8+ T cells sorted from blood. The receptor source for this set is a woman under 30 in good health.

The genes are TRBV7-9 and TRBJ1-2, with D possibly being TRBD1 (5 bases). Germline V gene lookup returns CDR1 SEHNR and CDR2 FQNEAQ (reference sequence). Trimming pared 5 bases from V and 7 bases from J, leaving 11 bases between. This CDR3 has 12 residues. The CDR3 region is CASSPQGSGYTF. The DNA for the CDR3 is TGTGCCAGCAGCCCCCAGGGCTCTGGCTACACCTTC. The whole variable domain, filled in from reference TRBV7-9 and TRBJ1-2, reads DTGVSQNPRHKITKRGQNVTFRCDPISEHNRLYWYRQTLGQGPEFLTYFQNEAQLEKSRLLSDRFSAERPKGSFSTLEIQRTEQGDSAMYLCASSPQGSGYTFGSGTRLTVV.

V and J are TRBV4-1 and TRBJ2-5, with TRBD1 matching over 9 bases. This CDR3 is 16 amino acids long. V gave up 0 bases and J gave up 6 bases; unmatched junction bases: 8. Per germline, CDR1 MGHRA and CDR2 YSYEKL. The CDR3 DNA follows: TGCGCCAGCAGCCAAGATATAGGGACAGGGTTTAAGACCCAGTACTTC. This encodes CASSQDIGTGFKTQYF.

The rearrangement uses TRBV4-1 and TRBJ1-4; 9 nucleotides match TRBD1. The CDR3 contains 19 residues. The germline V gene has CDR1 MGHRA and CDR2 YSYEKL. V lost 0 bases to trimming and J lost 0 bases; unmatched junction nucleotides: 8. Here the CDR3 DNA reads TGCGCCAGCAGCCAAGATGGGGACAGGGACCGTGCAACTAATGAAAAACTGTTTTTT. It encodes CASSQDGDRDRATNEKLFF.

The chain couples TRBV4-2 to TRBJ1-2; the match to TRBD1 covers 9 bases. J gave up 4 bases and V 3 bases, and 3 bases lay outside the gene matches. Germline assignment: CDR1 LGHNA and CDR2 YNFKEQ. This CDR3 contains 14 residues. The CDR3 reads CASSQDRGSYGYTF. In DNA form, the CDR3 reads TGTGCCAGCAGCCAGGACAGGGGATCCTATGGCTACACCTTC.

The chain couples TRBV15 to TRBJ2-7; D is possibly TRBD2 (6 bases). Germline V gives CDR1 LNHNV, CDR2 YYDKDF (reference sequence). Trimming removed 5 bases at V and 9 bases at J, with 17 bases between. The CDR3 extends over 13 amino acids. DNA for the CDR3: TGTGCCACCAGCCTCTCGGAGGGTCCGGGGCAGTACTTC. Its protein is CATSLSEGPGQYF.

The chain combines TRBV4-1 with TRBJ2-1; TRBD1 agrees at 9 bases. Germline values: CDR1 MGHRA, CDR2 YSYEKL. The CDR3 is 14 amino acids. Trimming at V came to 6 bases and at J to 5 bases, leaving 5 bases not matched to a gene. The CDR3 DNA sequence: TGCGCCAGCAGTTACCGGGACAGGGACAATGAGCAGTTCTTC. It is translated as CASSYRDRDNEQFF.

The gene calls are TRBV27 and TRBJ1-1; D not resolved. This CDR3 contains 14 residues. The germline V gene has CDR1 MNHEY and CDR2 SMNVEV (reference sequence). Trimming stripped 2 bases from V and 3 bases from J, with 10 bases between. Here the CDR3 reads CASSLDGRYTEAFF. The CDR3 DNA is TGTGCCAGCAGTTTAGACGGGAGATACACTGAAGCTTTCTTT.

The CDR3 bases are TGTGCCAGCAGTGAATCCGGCAGCTTGCTTGGCTACACCTTC. Residues: CASSESGSLLGYTF. This chain joins TRBV25-1 and TRBJ1-2; D call uncertain. The CDR3 consists of 14 residues. V lost 1 base to trimming and J lost 7 bases, with 13 bases between them. Germline CDR1 and CDR2: MGHDK and SYGVNS.

This clone has a handful of counts. This chain joins TRBV7-9 and TRBJ2-3, with a weak D call TRBD2 (6 bases). Germline CDR1 is SEHNR and CDR2 is FQNEAQ (reference sequence). V lost 3 bases, J lost 2 bases, and 12 bases lay in between. This CDR3 region has 15 residues. CDR3 sequence (DNA): TGTGCCAGCAGCTTTCTGGGACTTAACACAGATACGCAGTATTTT. Amino acid sequence: CASSFLGLNTDTQYF.

The V call is TRBV7-9, the J call TRBJ1-1; a possible D gene is TRBD1 (5 bases). The CDR3 sequence is 14 residues long. The germline V and J ends were trimmed by 3 bases and 3 bases, with 11 bases remaining between them. From germline, CDR1 is SEHNR and CDR2 FQNEAQ (reference sequence). The DNA for the CDR3 is TGTGCCAGCAGCTTTGTCTGGGACGACACTGAAGCTTTCTTT. The encoded protein is CASSFVWDDTEAFF.

DNA for the CDR3: TGCAGCGTTGTTCCCTTCCAAAGCGGGAGTGTCCAAGAGACCCAGTACTTC. Translation: CSVVPFQSGSVQETQYF. The gene calls are TRBV29-1 and TRBJ2-5; the match to TRBD2 covers 8 bases. This CDR3 is built from 17 residues. Trimming at V came to 4 bases and at J to 1 base, leaving 14 bases not matched to a gene. Per the germline V gene, CDR1 is SQVTM and CDR2 is ANQGSEA.

The table lists this clone with a count of one. The chain is built from TRBV28 and TRBJ2-7; no reliable D call. Trimming took off 6 bases at V and 5 bases at J, with 8 bases between the two ends. The CDR3 is 11 amino acids. CDR1 is MDHEN and CDR2 is SYDVKM in the germline V gene. The CDR3 spells CASRLWDEQYF. CDR3 in DNA: TGTGCCAGCAGACTCTGGGACGAGCAGTACTTC.

This chain connects TRBV6-1 to TRBJ2-7, with D unclear. V lost 8 bases and J lost 1, with 0 bases in between. CDR1 is MNHNS, CDR2 SASEGT, per germline. The CDR3 consists of 9 residues. CDR3 bases: TGTGCCAGCTCCTACGAGCAGTACTTC. It encodes CASSYEQYF.

V and J are TRBV6-1 and TRBJ2-7; D may be TRBD2 (6 bases). CDR3 length: 14 amino acids. V lost 5 bases to trimming and J lost 3 bases, with 14 bases between them. CDR1 and CDR2 (germline): MNHNS, SASEGT. As DNA, the CDR3 is TGTGCCAGCAGTACCTCTTCCGGGAGCTACGAGCAGTACGTC. Residues: CASSTSSGSYEQYV.

Written as DNA, the CDR3 is TGTGCCAGCAGCGCCGAGTCTAATGAAAAACTGTTTTTT. As protein: CASSAESNEKLFF. The chain employs TRBV9 and TRBJ1-4, with unresolved D. CDR1 and CDR2 (germline): SGDLS, YYNGEE. V gave up 3 bases and J gave up 3 bases, with 6 bases separating them. This CDR3 has 13 amino acids.

This clone was seen a few times. The chain combines TRBV4-2 with TRBJ1-2; unclear D gene. The germline CDR1 and CDR2 sequences are LGHNA and YNFKEQ. The CDR3 consists of 13 residues. V lost 1 base and J 4 bases, leaving 7 bases between the germline ends. The CDR3 sequence is CASSQGAGYGYTF. CDR3 DNA sequence: TGTGCCAGCAGCCAAGGAGCCGGCTATGGCTACACCTTC.

The chain couples TRBV6-5 to TRBJ2-1; 7 nucleotides align to TRBD1. Germline lookup yields CDR1 MNHEY and CDR2 SVGAGI. Trimming cost V 0 bases and J 1 base; bases outside gene matches: 3. The CDR3 totals 16 residues. The CDR3 DNA follows: TGTGCCAGCAGTTACTCAGGGGGCGGATCCTACAATGAGCAGTTCTTC. As protein: CASSYSGGGSYNEQFF.

The chain uses TRBV7-6 and TRBJ2-2; the match to TRBD2 covers 9 bases. Per germline, CDR1 SGHVS and CDR2 FNYEAQ. Losses at the gene ends were 3 bases for V and 7 bases for J; bases not matched to a gene: 6. This CDR3 has 15 residues. The CDR3 loop is CASSLREGRDGELFF. Written as DNA, the CDR3 is TGTGCCAGCAGCTTGCGGGAGGGCCGGGACGGGGAGCTGTTTTTT.

This clone was picked up one time. The J gene is TRBJ2-7, the V gene TRBV6-1, with 7 bases that match TRBD1. CDR3 length: 13 amino acids. Germline trimming cut 7 bases from V and 2 bases from J; bases unmatched to any gene: 5. Germline V gene lookup returns CDR1 MNHNS and CDR2 SASEGT. CDR3 sequence: CASTLDRAYEQYV. The DNA of the CDR3 is TGTGCCAGCACCCTTGACAGGGCCTACGAGCAGTACGTC.

This clone was recorded only once. This rearrangement joins TRBV5-6 to TRBJ2-7; D is unclear. The CDR3 is made up of 12 amino acids. Germline V lookup: CDR1 SGHDT, CDR2 YYEEEE. With 4 bases removed from V and 2 bases from J, the gap between germline ends came to 7 bases. CDR3 DNA: TGTGCCAGCAGCGTAGGGACCTACGAGCAGTACGTC. This gives the protein CASSVGTYEQYV.

The V gene is TRBV19, the J gene TRBJ2-7; possible D gene TRBD2, 5 bases. Trimming cost V 5 bases and J 3 bases, with 14 bases left between them. There are 14 residues in the CDR3. Germline values: CDR1 LNHDA, CDR2 SQIVND (reference sequence). CDR3 in DNA: TGTGCCAGTAGTCCCAGGTCGGGAAGCTACGAGCAGTACTTC. Translation: CASSPRSGSYEQYF.

V usage is TRBV2 and J usage is TRBJ2-3, with TRBD2 matching 8 bases. Germline loops: CDR1 SNHLY, CDR2 FYNNEI. The CDR3 runs 16 residues. The CDR3 coding sequence is TGTGCGGCAAGTGGTGGGAACGGGAGGGCCCCAGATACGCAGTATTTT. As protein: CAASGGNGRAPDTQYF.

The chain's CDR3 is CASSLGAIGRSRAEAFF. The CDR3 bases are TGCGCCAGCAGCTTGGGGGCGATCGGGCGTTCGAGAGCTGAAGCTTTCTTT. This chain links TRBV5-1 with TRBJ1-1; D unclear. The V gene's germline CDR1 is SGHRS and CDR2 YFSETQ. Trimming removed 0 bases at V and 6 bases at J, with 21 bases between. The CDR3 has 17 amino acids.

This clone has only a few counts. This chain joins TRBV7-9 and TRBJ2-5, with no clear D. V shed 2 bases and J shed 5 bases, with 9 bases lying between them. The length of the CDR3 is 13 residues. The germline V gene encodes CDR1 SEHNR and CDR2 FQNEAQ (reference sequence). In DNA, the CDR3 is TGTGCCAGCAGCTTATACCGGGCGGAGACCCAGTACTTC. Residues: CASSLYRAETQYF.

The chain joins TRBV15 to TRBJ1-1; the D is unclear. Germline V CDR1 and CDR2: LNHNV, YYDKDF (reference sequence). The CDR3 contains 15 residues. V was pared by 1 base and J by 1 base, with 10 bases between. The CDR3 coding sequence is TGTGCCACCAGCAGAGGGTCGGAGGCGAACACTGAAGCTTTCTTT. Translated: CATSRGSEANTEAFF.

The chain has TRBV5-6 and TRBJ2-2, with unresolved D. The V end was cut by 4 bases, the J end by 10 bases, with 17 bases between. The CDR3 covers 14 residues. CDR1 is SGHDT, CDR2 YYEEEE, per germline. CDR3: CASSPSHWQEELFF. The CDR3 coding sequence is TGTGCCAGCAGCCCTTCCCATTGGCAGGAGGAGCTGTTTTTT.

The chain recombines TRBV6-1 with TRBJ1-6; D possibly corresponds to TRBD1 (5 bases). This CDR3 region has 15 residues. Germline V gives CDR1 MNHNS, CDR2 SASEGT. The V end was cut by 1 base, the J end by 10 bases, with 14 bases between. For the CDR3, the DNA is TGTGCCAGCAGTGAAGTGGAGACAGCCAGATCACCCCTCCACTTT. It encodes CASSEVETARSPLHF.

This clone was seen only once. This rearrangement joins TRBV27 to TRBJ2-1, with 7 bases matching TRBD1. Trimming took 4 bases from V and 0 from J; bases not matched to a gene: 6. The germline V gene encodes CDR1 MNHEY and CDR2 SMNVEV (reference sequence). The CDR3 is made up of 16 amino acids. CDR3 loop: CASSSKGALSYNEQFF. The CDR3 DNA reads TGTGCCAGCAGTTCGAAGGGGGCGCTCTCCTACAATGAGCAGTTCTTC.

The V gene is TRBV5-6, the J gene TRBJ2-5; unclear D gene. CDR3 length equals 11 residues. Germline V CDR1 and CDR2: SGHDT, YYEEEE. Trimming cost V 2 bases and J 3 bases, with 2 bases left between them. CDR3 coding DNA: TGTGCCAGCAGCTTAAAAGAGACCCAGTACTTC. Translation: CASSLKETQYF.